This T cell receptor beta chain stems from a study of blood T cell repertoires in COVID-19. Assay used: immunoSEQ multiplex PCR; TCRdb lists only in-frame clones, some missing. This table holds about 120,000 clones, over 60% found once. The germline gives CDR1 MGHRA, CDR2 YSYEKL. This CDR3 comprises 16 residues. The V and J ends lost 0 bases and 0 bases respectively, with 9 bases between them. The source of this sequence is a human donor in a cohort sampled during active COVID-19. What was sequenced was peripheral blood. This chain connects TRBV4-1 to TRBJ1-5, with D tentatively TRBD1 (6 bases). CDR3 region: CASSQEQGISNQPQHF. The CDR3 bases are TGCGCCAGCAGCCAAGAACAGGGAATTAGCAATCAGCCCCAGCATTTT.